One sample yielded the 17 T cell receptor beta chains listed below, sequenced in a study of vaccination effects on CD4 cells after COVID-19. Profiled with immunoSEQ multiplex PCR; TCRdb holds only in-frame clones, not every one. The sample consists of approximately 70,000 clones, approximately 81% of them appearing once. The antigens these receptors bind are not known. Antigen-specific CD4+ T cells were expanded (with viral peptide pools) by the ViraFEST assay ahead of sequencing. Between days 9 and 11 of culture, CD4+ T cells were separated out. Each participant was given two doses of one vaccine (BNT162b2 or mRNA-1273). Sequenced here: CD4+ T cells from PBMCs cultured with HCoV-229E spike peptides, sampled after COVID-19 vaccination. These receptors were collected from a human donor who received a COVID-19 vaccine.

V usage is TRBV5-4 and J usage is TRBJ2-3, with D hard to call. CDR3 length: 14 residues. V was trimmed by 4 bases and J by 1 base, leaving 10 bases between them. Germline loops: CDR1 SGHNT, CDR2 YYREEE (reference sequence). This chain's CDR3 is CASSTRQGTDTQYF. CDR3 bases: TGTGCCAGCAGCACCCGGCAAGGCACAGATACGCAGTATTTT.

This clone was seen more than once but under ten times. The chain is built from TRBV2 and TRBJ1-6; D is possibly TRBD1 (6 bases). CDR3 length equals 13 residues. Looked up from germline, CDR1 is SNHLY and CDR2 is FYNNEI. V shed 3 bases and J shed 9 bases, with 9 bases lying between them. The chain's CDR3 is CASSDPRGSPLHF. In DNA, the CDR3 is TGTGCCAGCAGTGATCCCAGGGGTTCACCCCTCCACTTT. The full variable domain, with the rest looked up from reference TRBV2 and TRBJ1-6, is EPEVTQTPSHQVTQMGQEVILRCVPISNHLYFYWYRQILGQKVEFLVSFYNNEISEKSEIFDDQFSVERPDGSNFTLKIRSTKLEDSAMYFCASSDPRGSPLHFGNGTRLTVT.

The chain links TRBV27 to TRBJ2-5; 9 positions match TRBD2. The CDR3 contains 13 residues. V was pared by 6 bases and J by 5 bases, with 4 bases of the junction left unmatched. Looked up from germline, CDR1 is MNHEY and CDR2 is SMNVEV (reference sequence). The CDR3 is CASRRLAVETQYF. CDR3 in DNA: TGTGCCAGCAGGAGACTAGCGGTCGAGACCCAGTACTTC.

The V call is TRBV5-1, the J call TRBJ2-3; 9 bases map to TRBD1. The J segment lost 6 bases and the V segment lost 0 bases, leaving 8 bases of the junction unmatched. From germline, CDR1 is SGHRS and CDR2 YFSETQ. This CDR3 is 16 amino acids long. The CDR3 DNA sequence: TGCGCCAGCAGCTTGGCCCCGGGACAGGGATCGGATACGCAGTATTTT. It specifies CASSLAPGQGSDTQYF.

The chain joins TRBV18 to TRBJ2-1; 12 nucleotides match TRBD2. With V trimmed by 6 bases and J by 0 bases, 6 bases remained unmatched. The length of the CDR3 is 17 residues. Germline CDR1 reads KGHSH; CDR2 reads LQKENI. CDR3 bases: TGTGCCAGCTCGCCCCTAGCGGGGGGGAGCTCCTACAATGAGCAGTTCTTC. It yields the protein CASSPLAGGSSYNEQFF.

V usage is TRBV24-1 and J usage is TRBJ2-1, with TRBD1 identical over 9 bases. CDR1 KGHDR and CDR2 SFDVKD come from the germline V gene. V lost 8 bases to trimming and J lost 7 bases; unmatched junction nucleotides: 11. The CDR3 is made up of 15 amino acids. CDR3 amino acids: CATTPGQGSGNEQFF. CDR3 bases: TGTGCCACCACCCCGGGACAGGGCAGTGGAAATGAGCAGTTCTTC.

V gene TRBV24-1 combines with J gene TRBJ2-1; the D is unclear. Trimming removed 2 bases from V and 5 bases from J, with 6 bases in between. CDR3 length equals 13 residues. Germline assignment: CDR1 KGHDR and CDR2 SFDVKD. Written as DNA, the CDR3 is TGTGCCACCAGTGATTATCGGGACAATGAGCAGTTCTTC. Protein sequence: CATSDYRDNEQFF.

CDR3 DNA: TGTGCTAGTGGTGCCCCGGGACCTCTATATGGCTACACCTTC. It encodes CASGAPGPLYGYTF. The V gene is TRBV12-5, the J gene TRBJ1-2; tentatively, D is TRBD1 (5 bases). Germline V gene lookup returns CDR1 LGHNT and CDR2 FRNRAP. The CDR3 runs to 14 residues. The germline V and J ends were trimmed by 5 bases and 5 bases, with 15 bases remaining between them.

Here the CDR3 DNA reads TGTGCCAGCTCACTAGCCGGGACAGGGTATTATGGCTACACCTTC. This codes for CASSLAGTGYYGYTF. This chain joins TRBV18 and TRBJ1-2; 9 nucleotides align to TRBD1. V shed 4 bases, J shed 5 bases, and the junction held 8 bases outside the gene matches. This CDR3 has 15 residues. From germline, CDR1 is KGHSH and CDR2 LQKENI.

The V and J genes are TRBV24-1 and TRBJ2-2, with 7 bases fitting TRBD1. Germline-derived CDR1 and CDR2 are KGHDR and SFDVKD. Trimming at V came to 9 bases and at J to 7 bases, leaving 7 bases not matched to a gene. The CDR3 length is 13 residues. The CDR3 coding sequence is TGTGCCACCGAAAAAAGGGGGCACGGGGAGCTGTTTTTT. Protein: CATEKRGHGELFF.

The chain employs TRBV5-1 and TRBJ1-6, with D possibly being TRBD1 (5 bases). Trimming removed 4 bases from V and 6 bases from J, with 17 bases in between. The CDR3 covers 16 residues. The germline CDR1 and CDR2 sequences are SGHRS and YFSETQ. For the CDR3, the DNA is TGCGCCAGCAGCGTTGAACCAGGGCCCACTAATTCACCCCTCCACTTT. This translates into CASSVEPGPTNSPLHF.

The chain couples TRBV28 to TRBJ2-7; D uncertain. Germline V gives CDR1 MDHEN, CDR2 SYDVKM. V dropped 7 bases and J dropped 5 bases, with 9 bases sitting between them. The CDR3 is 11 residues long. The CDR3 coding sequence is TGTGCCAGCAAAGGGATCCACGAGCAGTACGTC. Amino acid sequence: CASKGIHEQYV.

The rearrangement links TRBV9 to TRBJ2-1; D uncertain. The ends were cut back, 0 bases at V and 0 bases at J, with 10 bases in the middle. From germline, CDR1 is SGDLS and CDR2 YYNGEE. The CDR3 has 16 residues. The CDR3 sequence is CASSVGLMSSYNEQFF. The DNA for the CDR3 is TGTGCCAGCAGCGTAGGACTGATGAGCTCCTACAATGAGCAGTTCTTC.

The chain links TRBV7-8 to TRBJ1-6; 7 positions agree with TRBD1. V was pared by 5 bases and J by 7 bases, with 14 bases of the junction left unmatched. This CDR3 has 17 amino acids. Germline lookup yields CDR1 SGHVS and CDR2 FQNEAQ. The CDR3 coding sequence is TGTGCCAGCAGCCCCTCCAGGGGGGTAATAGGGAATTCACCCCTCCACTTT. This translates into CASSPSRGVIGNSPLHF. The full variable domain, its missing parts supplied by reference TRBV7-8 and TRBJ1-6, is GAGVSQSPRYKVAKRGQDVALRCDPISGHVSLFWYQQALGQGPEFLTYFQNEAQLDKSGLPSDRFFAERPEGSVSTLKIQRTQQEDSAVYLCASSPSRGVIGNSPLHFGNGTRLTVT.

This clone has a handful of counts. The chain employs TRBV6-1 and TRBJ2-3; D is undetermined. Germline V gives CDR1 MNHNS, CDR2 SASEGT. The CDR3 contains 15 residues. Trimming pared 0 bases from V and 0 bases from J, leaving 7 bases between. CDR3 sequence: CASSEAVASTDTQYF. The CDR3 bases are TGTGCCAGCAGTGAAGCAGTAGCTAGCACAGATACGCAGTATTTT.

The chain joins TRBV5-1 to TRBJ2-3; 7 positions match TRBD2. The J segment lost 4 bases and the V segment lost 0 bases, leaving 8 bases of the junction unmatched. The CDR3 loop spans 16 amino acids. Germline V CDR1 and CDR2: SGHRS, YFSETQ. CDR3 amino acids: CASSLGPAGNADTQYF. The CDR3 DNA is TGCGCCAGCAGCTTGGGGCCAGCGGGGAACGCAGATACGCAGTATTTT.

CDR3 sequence reads: CASSIEVHSGNTIYF. In nucleotides, the CDR3 is TGTGCCAGTAGTATAGAGGTACACTCTGGAAACACCATATATTTT. This sequence joins TRBV19 and TRBJ1-3; no definite D call. V lost 0 bases and J lost 0, with 6 bases in between. This CDR3 has 15 residues. CDR1 LNHDA and CDR2 SQIVND come from the germline V gene (reference sequence).